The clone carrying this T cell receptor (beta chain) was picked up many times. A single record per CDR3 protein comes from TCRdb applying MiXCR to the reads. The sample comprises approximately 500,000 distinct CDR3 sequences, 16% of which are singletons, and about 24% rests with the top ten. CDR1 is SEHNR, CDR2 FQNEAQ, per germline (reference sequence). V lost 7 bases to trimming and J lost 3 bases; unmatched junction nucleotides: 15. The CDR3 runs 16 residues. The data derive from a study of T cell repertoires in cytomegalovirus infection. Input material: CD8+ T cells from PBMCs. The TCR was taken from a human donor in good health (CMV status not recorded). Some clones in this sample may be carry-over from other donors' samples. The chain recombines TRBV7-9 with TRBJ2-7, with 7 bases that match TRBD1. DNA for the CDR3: TGTGCCAGCACTTCTACCCAGGGGACAGAGCTCTACGAGCAGTACTTC. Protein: CASTSTQGTELYEQYF.